The clone carrying this T cell receptor beta chain occurred a few times. This sample is drawn from a study of blood T cells in healthy people across ages. Germline values: CDR1 MNHNS, CDR2 SASEGT. The CDR3 runs to 15 residues. Trimming removed 6 bases at V and 4 bases at J, with 13 bases between. A second PCR, run for roughly 7 to 12 cycles, used a sample-barcoded 5' primer plus a J-beta primer mix. TCRdb re-analysed the 5' RACE reads in MiXCR, keeping a single row per CDR3 protein. The sample lists approximately 690,000 distinct CDR3 sequences, approximately 59% occurring once. Sequencing input: blood. The chain has TRBV6-1 and TRBJ2-6, with D possibly being TRBD1 or TRBD2 (5 bases each). This TCR came from a man aged 55 to 70 in good health. The CDR3 loop reads CASRKQGTGANVLTF. The CDR3 nucleotides read TGTGCCAGCAGGAAACAAGGGACCGGGGCCAACGTCCTGACTTTC.